This TCR beta chain was retrieved from a study of T cells in localized non-small cell lung cancer. Findings and caveats of the study: Sequencing was limited to one tumor region, leaving the possibility of heterogeneity open. Researchers found a median roughly 56 of the top 100 tumor clones in adjacent lung. There was an association of higher blood T cell density with longer overall survival. Among the tissues sampled, uninvolved adjacent lung had the highest T cell clonality, above tumor.

Trimming removed 4 bases from V and 2 bases from J; junction bases left unmatched: 16. The CDR3 covers 18 residues. CDR1 and CDR2 from the germline V gene are SGHRS and YFSETQ. Comment on this clone: Its antigen is as yet unknown.

The protocol was immunoSEQ multiplex PCR, while the TCRdb copy is restricted to in-frame clones and leaves out a portion. The repertoire has 55,000 to 80,000 clones, approximately 85% of them found once; the top ten carry roughly 14%. The sample consisted of peripheral blood, taken before any cancer treatment. This receptor was obtained from a female donor older than 55 with stage I lung adenocarcinoma. This chain uses TRBV5-1 with TRBJ2-7; TRBD2 agrees at 9 bases. The CDR3 bases are TGCGCCAGCAGCGCTCCCCTGACCGGGACTAGCAGGACCTACGAGCAGTACTTC. It yields the protein CASSAPLTGTSRTYEQYF.